The sequence of this TCR beta chain was determined in a study of identifying expanded T cells in peripheral blood. Notes on the study in general: Variance in clone template counts between roughly two-week samples significantly increased with total template count across all healthy donors. About 1.2 clones differed between technical replicates, versus 16.4 and 19 over time.

The length of the CDR3 is 14 residues. CDR1 and CDR2 from the germline V gene are SEHNR and FQNEAQ (reference sequence). Trimming shortened V by 1 base and J by 0 bases, and 1 base separated the two germline ends. In its sample, this clone was seen a few times. Its antigen is not identified. Only in-frame clones appear in the TCRdb table, and some are missing; sequencing was by immunoSEQ multiplex PCR. The sample includes approximately 100,000 clones, around 85% of them seen just once. Healthy donors had no documented immune events, such as infections, while sampled. Specimen: blood. The clonotype was recovered from a person between 18 and 70 years old in good health. The V call is TRBV7-9, the J call TRBJ1-6; D gene uncertain. Here the CDR3 DNA reads TGTGCCAGCAGCTTAGTCTCCTATAATTCACCCCTCCACTTT. Its protein is CASSLVSYNSPLHF. Combining the CDR3 with reference TRBV7-9 and TRBJ1-6 gives the whole variable domain DTGVSQNPRHKITKRGQNVTFRCDPISEHNRLYWYRQTLGQGPEFLTYFQNEAQLEKSRLLSDRFSAERPKGSFSTLEIQRTEQGDSAMYLCASSLVSYNSPLHFGNGTRLTVT.